This T cell receptor beta chain was profiled in a study of cytomegalovirus exposure and HLA in healthy donors. Study details: In an earlier analysis, 90 million to 120 million unique TCR beta sequences were found from some 170 million T cells.

Study observations and caveats: Analyzed later, most CMV-associated TCR beta chains appeared HLA-restricted. Published work reported that the classifier diagnosed cytomegalovirus status with high specificity and sensitivity. A later analysis associated some 16,000 TCR beta sequences with HLA alleles at a 0.05 false discovery rate.

This clone came up a few times. Its antigen remains unidentified. This same CDR3 is encoded by further DNA sequences in the sample. Germline CDR1 LGHNA, CDR2 YNFKEQ. With V trimmed by 1 base and J by 4 bases, 3 bases remained unmatched. The CDR3 is 15 amino acids. The PCR used 60 Vbeta and 13 Jbeta primers. The protocol was immunoSEQ multiplex PCR, while the TCRdb copy is restricted to in-frame clones and leaves out a portion. Seen here are 150,000 to 200,000 clones, about 75% observed once, and the top ten hold about 4.5%. Input material: PBMCs. The chain combines TRBV4-2 with TRBJ2-1, with 8 bases lining up with TRBD2. The TCR originated in a man between 18 and 35 years old in good health and CMV-seropositive. CDR3 amino acids: CASSQVSGGYNEQFF. The CDR3 DNA reads as TGTGCCAGCAGCCAAGTGAGCGGGGGATACAATGAGCAGTTCTTC.